This TCR beta chain was retrieved from a study of cytomegalovirus exposure and HLA in healthy donors. TCRdb's copy holds only in-frame clones and misses some; the assay was immunoSEQ multiplex PCR. The sample carries approximately 180,000 clones, roughly nine tenths recorded once. From germline, CDR1 is GTSNPN and CDR2 SVGIG (reference sequence). This CDR3 is built from 11 residues. The source is a young man in good health and CMV-seropositive. V usage is TRBV30 and J usage is TRBJ2-1; a possible D gene is TRBD1 (5 bases). The source material was PBMCs. CDR3 sequence reads: CAISGYNEQFF. For the CDR3, the DNA is TGTGCGATTTCAGGGTACAATGAGCAGTTCTTC. Filled out from reference TRBV30 and TRBJ2-1, the complete variable domain reads SQTIHQWPATLVQPVGSPLSLECTVEGTSNPNLYWYRQAAGRGLQLLFYSVGIGQISSEVPQNLSASRPQDRQFILSSKKLLLSDSGFYLCAISGYNEQFFGPGTRLTVL.